This passage covers 21 T cell receptor beta chains from one sample sequenced in a study of T cells after yellow fever vaccination. TCRdb ran MiXCR on the 5' RACE reads and lists one entry per CDR3 protein. The table includes approximately 110,000 distinct CDR3 sequences, nearly 7.5% detected once. The starting material was CD4+ T cells sorted from PBMCs, obtained 10 days after the first yellow fever vaccination. The source is a man in his late teens or twenties who received the YFV17D yellow fever vaccine.

This clonotype was seen ten or more times. The chain links TRBV5-5 to TRBJ2-7, with 7 bases identical to TRBD2. Looked up from germline, CDR1 is SGHKS and CDR2 is YYEKEE (reference sequence). Trimming took 3 bases from V and 5 from J; bases not matched to a gene: 8. The CDR3 covers 14 residues. The CDR3 nucleotides read TGTGCCAGCAGCTCCCGAGATAGCGGGCACGAGCAGTACGTC. It encodes CASSSRDSGHEQYV.

At least ten counts were recorded for this clonotype. The J gene is TRBJ2-3, the V gene TRBV7-9; 11 nucleotides agree with TRBD1. V lost 7 bases and J lost 3; bases outside the gene matches: 6. The CDR3 length is 15 residues. Per the germline V gene, CDR1 is SEHNR and CDR2 is FQNEAQ (reference sequence). The DNA of the CDR3 is TGTGCCAGCACAGTAGGGACAGGGGGGACAGATACGCAGTATTTT. This translates into CASTVGTGGTDTQYF. Based on the CDR3 plus reference TRBV7-9 and TRBJ2-3, the full variable domain is DTGVSQNPRHKITKRGQNVTFRCDPISEHNRLYWYRQTLGQGPEFLTYFQNEAQLEKSRLLSDRFSAERPKGSFSTLEIQRTEQGDSAMYLCASTVGTGGTDTQYFGPGTRLTVL.

This sequence joins TRBV5-1 and TRBJ2-7; D possibly corresponds to TRBD1 (6 bases). Per the germline V gene, CDR1 is SGHRS and CDR2 is YFSETQ. The CDR3 loop spans 16 amino acids. Trimming cost V 4 bases and J 6 bases, with 23 bases left between them. The CDR3 protein is CASSTQGQLGPREQYF. The CDR3 DNA follows: TGCGCCAGCAGCACCCAAGGACAGTTAGGTCCGCGCGAGCAGTACTTC. Drawing the rest from reference TRBV5-1 and TRBJ2-7, the complete variable domain is KAGVTQTPRYLIKTRGQQVTLSCSPISGHRSVSWYQQTPGQGLQFLFEYFSETQRNKGNFPGRFSGRQFSNSRSEMNVSTLELGDSALYLCASSTQGQLGPREQYFGPGTRLTVT.

This clonotype was observed at least ten times. The chain carries TRBV19 and TRBJ2-1, with D possibly matching TRBD2 (6 bases). The V gene's germline CDR1 is LNHDA and CDR2 SQIVND (reference sequence). V lost 1 base, J lost 5 bases, and 9 bases lay in between. The CDR3 length is 14 residues. CDR3 bases: TGTGCCAGTAGTATAGGGAGGGGCCACAATGAGCAGTTCTTC. Amino acid sequence: CASSIGRGHNEQFF.

This clonotype was picked up many times. This rearrangement joins TRBV5-1 to TRBJ2-3; D perhaps matches TRBD2 (6 bases). Germline CDR1 and CDR2: SGHRS and YFSETQ. Trimming shortened V by 0 bases and J by 4 bases, and 12 bases separated the two germline ends. The CDR3 consists of 15 residues. The CDR3 coding sequence is TGCGCCAGCAGCTTGGACGGGGGAGGAGCAGATACGCAGTATTTT. This encodes CASSLDGGGADTQYF.

The table lists this clonotype with many counts. V and J are TRBV20-1 and TRBJ1-5, with D unresolved. Germline CDR1 DFQATT, CDR2 SNEGSKA (reference sequence). With 0 bases removed from V and 4 bases from J, the gap between germline ends came to 10 bases. There are 14 residues in the CDR3. CDR3 protein: CSARDRLLNQPQHF. The CDR3 DNA reads TGCAGTGCTAGAGACAGGTTACTTAATCAGCCCCAGCATTTT.

This clonotype was detected ten times or more. The rearrangement joins TRBV9 to TRBJ2-1; 8 nucleotides align to TRBD2. V shed 0 bases, J shed 9 bases, and the junction held 8 bases outside the gene matches. The germline gives CDR1 SGDLS, CDR2 YYNGEE. This CDR3 is 15 amino acids long. CDR3 region: CASSVDAGGVGEQFF. The CDR3 DNA reads as TGTGCCAGCAGCGTAGACGCCGGGGGGGTCGGTGAGCAGTTCTTC.

This clonotype was seen ten or more times. Here the CDR3 DNA reads TGTGCCAGCAGCCACCGGGACCGCGGGCATGAGCAGTTCTTC. It encodes CASSHRDRGHEQFF. The chain uses TRBV12-3 or TRBV12-4 and TRBJ2-1, with D perhaps assigned TRBD1 or TRBD2 (5 bases each). The germline V and J ends were trimmed by 6 bases and 8 bases, with 17 bases remaining between them. The CDR3 covers 14 residues.

This clonotype was picked up many times. This rearrangement joins TRBV3-1 to TRBJ1-5; no definite D call. This CDR3 spans 13 amino acids. Deletions cut 5 bases from V and 6 bases from J, with 11 bases between. Germline CDR1 is LGHDT and CDR2 is YNNKEL (reference sequence). The DNA for the CDR3 is TGTGCCAGCAGCGGGCAGGAGGGTCAGCCCCAGCATTTT. This translates into CASSGQEGQPQHF.

This clonotype was counted at least ten times. The V gene is TRBV5-5, the J gene TRBJ1-2, with TRBD1 as a possible D gene (6 bases). Germline values: CDR1 SGHKS, CDR2 YYEKEE (reference sequence). The CDR3 totals 13 residues. V was pared by 2 bases and J by 6 bases, with 11 bases between. The CDR3 coding sequence is TGTGCCAGCAGCTTTACGGGGGCGGATGGCTACACCTTC. Protein: CASSFTGADGYTF.

The chain carries TRBV29-1 and TRBJ2-3; D is possibly TRBD2 (5 bases). In germline, CDR1 is SQVTM, CDR2 ANQGSEA. This CDR3 has 14 amino acids. V was clipped by 3 bases and J by 0 bases, with 10 bases between them. DNA for the CDR3: TGCAGCGTTGAGAGGGTGCCGAGCACAGATACGCAGTATTTT. Amino acid sequence: CSVERVPSTDTQYF.

This clonotype has ten or more counts. The rearrangement links TRBV4-3 to TRBJ2-1; perhaps D is TRBD1 or TRBD2 (6 bases each). V lost 3 bases to trimming and J lost 8 bases, with 20 bases between them. The V gene's germline CDR1 is LGHNA and CDR2 YSLEER. The CDR3 contains 16 residues. The CDR3 loop reads CASSQGTFGGGDEQFF. DNA for the CDR3: TGCGCCAGCAGCCAGGGGACATTCGGGGGCGGGGATGAGCAGTTCTTC.

This clonotype was observed once. The chain carries TRBV4-2 and TRBJ2-7; D not resolved. The CDR3 totals 13 residues. Germline CDR1 reads LGHNA; CDR2 reads YNFKEQ. Trimming stripped 10 bases from V and 3 bases from J, with 16 bases between. The CDR3 sequence: CAIGPRHIYEQYF. The CDR3 DNA sequence: TGTGCCATCGGCCCCCGGCACATCTACGAGCAGTACTTC.

This clonotype was found many times. The rearrangement links TRBV4-2 to TRBJ2-3; a weak D match, TRBD1 (5 bases). The CDR3 has 17 residues. Germline-derived CDR1 and CDR2 are LGHNA and YNFKEQ. Trimming took off 1 base at V and 0 bases at J, with 14 bases between the two ends. The CDR3 spells CASSQGPQGASTDTQYF. CDR3 coding DNA: TGTGCCAGCAGCCAAGGACCCCAGGGTGCGAGCACAGATACGCAGTATTTT.

This clonotype was detected many times. J is TRBJ2-2 and V is TRBV27; D is ambiguous. The germline V gene has CDR1 MNHEY and CDR2 SMNVEV (reference sequence). The length of the CDR3 is 12 residues. Trimming took off 3 bases at V and 5 bases at J, with 4 bases between the two ends. CDR3 sequence reads: CASSFWTGELFF. CDR3 DNA sequence: TGTGCCAGCAGTTTCTGGACCGGGGAGCTGTTTTTT.

This clonotype was recorded only once. Since a much larger clone is just one base distant, this may be a read error. The J gene is TRBJ2-3, the V gene TRBV5-1; a weak D match, TRBD2 (6 bases). V lost 1 base and J 6 bases, leaving 15 bases between the germline ends. There are 15 residues in the CDR3. Germline V gene sequence: CDR1 SGHRS, CDR2 YFSETQ. CDR3 sequence (DNA): TGCGCCAGCAGCTTGCGGGGGACGAACCTCGATACGCAGTATTTT. It specifies CASSLRGTNLDTQYF.

This clonotype was seen at least ten times. J is TRBJ1-1 and V is TRBV5-1, with unresolved D. The V and J ends lost 4 bases and 4 bases respectively, with 14 bases between them. The CDR3 is made up of 14 amino acids. Per germline, CDR1 SGHRS and CDR2 YFSETQ. CDR3 in amino acids: CASSPDTDSTEAFF. The CDR3 nucleotides read TGCGCCAGCAGCCCCGACACGGACTCCACTGAAGCTTTCTTT. Based on the CDR3 plus reference TRBV5-1 and TRBJ1-1, the full variable domain is KAGVTQTPRYLIKTRGQQVTLSCSPISGHRSVSWYQQTPGQGLQFLFEYFSETQRNKGNFPGRFSGRQFSNSRSEMNVSTLELGDSALYLCASSPDTDSTEAFFGQGTRLTVV.

This clonotype was seen ten or more times. This chain uses TRBV20-1 with TRBJ2-5, with D maybe TRBD2 (5 bases). The V and J ends lost 8 bases and 7 bases respectively, with 17 bases between them. CDR1 DFQATT and CDR2 SNEGSKA come from the germline V gene (reference sequence). The CDR3 loop spans 12 amino acids. CDR3 loop: CSSPGGTGTQYF. In DNA form, the CDR3 reads TGCAGTTCCCCCGGAGGCACCGGGACCCAGTACTTC.

At least ten counts were recorded for this clonotype. The rearrangement joins TRBV29-1 to TRBJ2-7; D possibly matches TRBD1 or TRBD2 (5 bases each). There are 13 residues in the CDR3. The germline CDR1 and CDR2 sequences are SQVTM and ANQGSEA. Trimming cost V 8 bases and J 9 bases, with 23 bases left between them. CDR3 nucleotide sequence: TGCAGCTATAAAGACTGGGACGCAAAGAGGCAGTACTTC. Translating gives CSYKDWDAKRQYF.

Remarks on this clonotype: A much larger clone lies one base from this, so it may be a read error. Because the CDR3 is missing its conserved closing phenylalanine or tryptophan, this is likely a read error. The V and J genes are TRBV4-2 and TRBJ2-5, with 10 bases lining up with TRBD2. CDR3 length: 16 residues. The J segment lost 5 bases and the V segment lost 1 base, leaving 7 bases of the junction unmatched. Germline V gives CDR1 LGHNA, CDR2 YNFKEQ. CDR3 protein: CASSQGVAGGDETQYL. CDR3 sequence (DNA): TGTGCCAGCAGCCAAGGGGTAGCGGGGGGAGACGAGACCCAGTACCTC.

The chain carries TRBV9 and TRBJ2-1; the D gene is possibly TRBD2 (5 bases). Trimming stripped 1 base from V and 2 bases from J, with 7 bases between. Germline values: CDR1 SGDLS, CDR2 YYNGEE. The CDR3 runs to 14 residues. The CDR3 DNA sequence: TGTGCCAGCAGCGTAACGGGAACCTACAATGAGCAGTTCTTC. This translates into CASSVTGTYNEQFF.